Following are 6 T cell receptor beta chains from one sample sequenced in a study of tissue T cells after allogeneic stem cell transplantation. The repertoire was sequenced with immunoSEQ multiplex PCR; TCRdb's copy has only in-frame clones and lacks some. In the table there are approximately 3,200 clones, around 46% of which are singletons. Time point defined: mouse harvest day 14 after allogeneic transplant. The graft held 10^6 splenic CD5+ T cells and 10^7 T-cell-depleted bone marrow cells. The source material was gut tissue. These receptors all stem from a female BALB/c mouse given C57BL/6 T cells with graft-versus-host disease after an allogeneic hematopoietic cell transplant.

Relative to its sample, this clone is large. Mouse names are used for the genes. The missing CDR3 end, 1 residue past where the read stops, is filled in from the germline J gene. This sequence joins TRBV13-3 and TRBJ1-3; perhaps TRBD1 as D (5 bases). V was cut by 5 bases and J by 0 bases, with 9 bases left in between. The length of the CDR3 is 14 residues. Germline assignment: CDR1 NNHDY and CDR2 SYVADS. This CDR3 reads CASSYRNSGNTLYF. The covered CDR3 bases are TGTGCCAGCAGCTACAGGAATTCTGGAAATACGCTCTAT.

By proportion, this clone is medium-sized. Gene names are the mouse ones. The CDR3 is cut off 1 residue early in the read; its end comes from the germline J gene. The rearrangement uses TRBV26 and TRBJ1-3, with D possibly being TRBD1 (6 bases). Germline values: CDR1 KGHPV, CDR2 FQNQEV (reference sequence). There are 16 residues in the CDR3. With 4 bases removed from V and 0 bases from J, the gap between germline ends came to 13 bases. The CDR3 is CASSPKGHFSGNTLYF. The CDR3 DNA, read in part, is TGTGCCAGCAGTCCGAAGGGACATTTTTCTGGAAATACGCTCTAT.

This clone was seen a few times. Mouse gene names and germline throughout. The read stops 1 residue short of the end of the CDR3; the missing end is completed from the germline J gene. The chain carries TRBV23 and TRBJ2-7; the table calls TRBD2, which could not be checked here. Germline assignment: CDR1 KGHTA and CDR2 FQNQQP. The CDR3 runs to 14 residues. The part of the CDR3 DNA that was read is TGCTCCAGCAGTCAAGTGGGGGGGGTATATGAACAGTAC. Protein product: CSSSQVGGVYEQY. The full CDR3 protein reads CSSSQVGGVYEQYF. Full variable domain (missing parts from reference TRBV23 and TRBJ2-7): DAAVTQKPRYLIKMKGQEAEMKCIPEKGHTAVFWYQQKQSKELKFLIYFQNQQPLDQIDMVKERFSAVCPSSSLCSLGIRTCEAEDSALYLCSSSQVGGVYEQYFGPGTRLTVL.

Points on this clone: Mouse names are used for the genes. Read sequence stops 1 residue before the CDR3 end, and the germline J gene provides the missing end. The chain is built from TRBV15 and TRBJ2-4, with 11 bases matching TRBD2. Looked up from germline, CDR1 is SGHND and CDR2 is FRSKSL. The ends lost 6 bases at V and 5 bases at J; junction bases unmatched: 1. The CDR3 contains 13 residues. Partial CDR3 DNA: TGTGCCAGCAGGGGGACTGGGGGAAACACCTTGTAC. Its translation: CASRGTGGNTLY. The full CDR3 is CASRGTGGNTLYF.

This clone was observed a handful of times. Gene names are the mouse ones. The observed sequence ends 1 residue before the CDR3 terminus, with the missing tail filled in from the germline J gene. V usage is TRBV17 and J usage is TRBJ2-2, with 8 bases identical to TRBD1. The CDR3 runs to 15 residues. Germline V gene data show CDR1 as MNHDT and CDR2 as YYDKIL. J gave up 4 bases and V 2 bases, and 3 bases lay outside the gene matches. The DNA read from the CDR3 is TGTGCTAGCAGTAGACAGGGGGCGGGCACCGGGCAGCTCTAC. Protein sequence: CASSRQGAGTGQLY. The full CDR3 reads CASSRQGAGTGQLYF.

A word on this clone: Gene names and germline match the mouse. The CDR3 DNA, read in part, is TGTGCCAGCAGTCTGTCGATGGCAAACTCCGACTACACC. Translation: CASSLSMANSDYT. The whole CDR3 reads CASSLSMANSDYTF. The rearrangement uses TRBV26 and TRBJ1-2; D is unclear. Sequencing ends 1 residue short of the CDR3 end; the germline J gene provides the rest. Looked up from germline, CDR1 is KGHPV and CDR2 is FQNQEV (reference sequence). The length of the CDR3 is 14 residues. With 0 bases removed from V and 0 bases from J, the gap between germline ends came to 5 bases.